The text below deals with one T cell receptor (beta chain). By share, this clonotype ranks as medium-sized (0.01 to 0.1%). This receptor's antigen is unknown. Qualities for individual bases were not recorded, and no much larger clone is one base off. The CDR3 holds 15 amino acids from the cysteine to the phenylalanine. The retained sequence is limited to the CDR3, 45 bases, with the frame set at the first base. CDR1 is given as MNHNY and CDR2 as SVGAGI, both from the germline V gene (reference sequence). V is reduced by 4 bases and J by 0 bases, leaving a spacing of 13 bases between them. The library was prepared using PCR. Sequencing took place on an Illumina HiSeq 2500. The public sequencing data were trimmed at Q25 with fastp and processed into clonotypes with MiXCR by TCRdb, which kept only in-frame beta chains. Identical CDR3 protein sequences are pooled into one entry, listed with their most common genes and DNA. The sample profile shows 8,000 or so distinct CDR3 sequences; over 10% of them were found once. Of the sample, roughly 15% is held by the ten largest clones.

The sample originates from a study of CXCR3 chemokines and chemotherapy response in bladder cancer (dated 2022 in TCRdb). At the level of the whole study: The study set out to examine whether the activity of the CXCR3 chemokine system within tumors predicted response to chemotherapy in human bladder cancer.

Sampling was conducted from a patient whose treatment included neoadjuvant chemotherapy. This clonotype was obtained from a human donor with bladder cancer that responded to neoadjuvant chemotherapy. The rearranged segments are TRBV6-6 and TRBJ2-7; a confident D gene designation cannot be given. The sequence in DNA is TGTGCCAGCAGTTCCCCGACATTAAGCTCCTACGAGCAGTACTTC. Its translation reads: CASSSPTLSSYEQYF.